The clone carrying this TCR beta chain was recorded at least ten times. Its antigen is not known. The data were obtained in a study of T-cell reconstitution after alpha-beta-depleted transplantation in children. General study findings and limits: At the one-year point after transplant, T-cell counts and TCRbeta diversity were found to come mostly from T cells that had been newly produced. Reportedly, roughly two months post-transplant, alpha-beta T cells arose from several hundred expanded graft clones.

Unique molecular identifiers were used to barcode this TCRbeta library. TCRdb independently ran MiXCR on the PCR reads; one entry per CDR3 protein. The sample holds around 180,000 distinct CDR3 sequences; around 10% are singletons and the top ten take approximately 13%. The CDR3 has 13 amino acids. Looked up from germline, CDR1 is SGHRS and CDR2 is YFSETQ. V shed 1 base and J shed 5 bases, with 10 bases lying between them. The chain carries TRBV5-1 and TRBJ2-7; perhaps TRBD2 as D (6 bases). The TCR was taken from a boy aged 2 to 10 with acute myeloid leukemia, due to receive a stem cell transplant. The sample here was PBMCs, taken before TCRalphabeta/CD19-depleted stem cell transplant. Written as DNA, the CDR3 is TGCGCCAGCAGCTTGAACTGGGGGGACGAGCAGTACTTC. It specifies CASSLNWGDEQYF.